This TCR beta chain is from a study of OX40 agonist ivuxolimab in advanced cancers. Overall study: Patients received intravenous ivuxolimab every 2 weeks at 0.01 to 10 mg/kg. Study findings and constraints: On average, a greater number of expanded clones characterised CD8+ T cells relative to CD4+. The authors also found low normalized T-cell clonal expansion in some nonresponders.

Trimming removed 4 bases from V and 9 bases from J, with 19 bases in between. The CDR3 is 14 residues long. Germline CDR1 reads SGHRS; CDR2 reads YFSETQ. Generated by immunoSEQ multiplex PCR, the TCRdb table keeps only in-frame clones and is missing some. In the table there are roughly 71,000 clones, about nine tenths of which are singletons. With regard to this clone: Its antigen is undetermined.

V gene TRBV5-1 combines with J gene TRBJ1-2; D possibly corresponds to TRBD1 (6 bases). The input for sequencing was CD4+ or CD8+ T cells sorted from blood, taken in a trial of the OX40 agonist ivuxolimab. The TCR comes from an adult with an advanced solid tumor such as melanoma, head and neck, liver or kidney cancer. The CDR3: CASSEGGVQVSYTF. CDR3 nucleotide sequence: TGCGCCAGCAGCGAAGGGGGGGTCCAAGTAAGCTACACCTTC.